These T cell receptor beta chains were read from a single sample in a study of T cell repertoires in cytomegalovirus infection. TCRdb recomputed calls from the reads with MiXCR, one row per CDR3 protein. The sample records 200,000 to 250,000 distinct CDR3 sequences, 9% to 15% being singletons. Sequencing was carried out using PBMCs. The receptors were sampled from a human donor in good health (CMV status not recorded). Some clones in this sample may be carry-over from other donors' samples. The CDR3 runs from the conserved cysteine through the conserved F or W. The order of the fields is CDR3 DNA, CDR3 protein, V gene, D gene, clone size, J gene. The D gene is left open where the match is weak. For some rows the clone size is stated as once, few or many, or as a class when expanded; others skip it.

CDR3 DNA: TGTGCCAGCAGCTTATTCCTAGTGACAGAGAACACTGAAGCTTTCTTT; CDR3 protein: CASSLFLVTENTEAFF; V gene: TRBV7-2; D gene: .; clone size: many; J gene: TRBJ1-1
CDR3 DNA: TGTGCCAGCAGTGCCCCAGGGGGCCCCCCATACGAGCAGTACTTC; CDR3 protein: CASSAPGGPPYEQYF; V gene: TRBV28; D gene: TRBD1; clone size: .; J gene: TRBJ2-7
CDR3 DNA: TGTGCCAGCAGCTTTGGCGGGGTACAAGAGACCCAGTACTTC; CDR3 protein: CASSFGGVQETQYF; V gene: TRBV7-2; D gene: .; clone size: many; J gene: TRBJ2-5
CDR3 DNA: TGCGCCAGCAGCTTCACCGGGACAGGGGATGAGCAGTTCTTC; CDR3 protein: CASSFTGTGDEQFF; V gene: TRBV5-1; D gene: TRBD1; clone size: many; J gene: TRBJ2-1
CDR3 DNA: TGTGCCAGCAGTTTGGGGGAAGACACTGGAAACACCATATATTTT; CDR3 protein: CASSLGEDTGNTIYF; V gene: TRBV6-5; D gene: .; clone size: many; J gene: TRBJ1-3
CDR3 DNA: TGTGCCAGCAGCACACAGGGGGCCTTAAGCAATCAGCCCCAGCATTTT; CDR3 protein: CASSTQGALSNQPQHF; V gene: TRBV28; D gene: TRBD1; clone size: many; J gene: TRBJ1-5
CDR3 DNA: TGCGCCAGCAGCCAAGGAGGGGGCAGGGGGGAGCTGTTTTTT; CDR3 protein: CASSQGGGRGELFF; V gene: TRBV4-3; D gene: TRBD1; clone size: many; J gene: TRBJ2-2
CDR3 DNA: TGCAGTGCTAGAGATCTAGAAGGCGCAGATACGCAGTATTTT; CDR3 protein: CSARDLEGADTQYF; V gene: TRBV20-1; D gene: .; clone size: few; J gene: TRBJ2-3
CDR3 DNA: TGTGCCACCCGAGAAGGAAGGGCGAGGCAGTTCTTC; CDR3 protein: CATREGRARQFF; V gene: TRBV25-1; D gene: .; clone size: .; J gene: TRBJ2-1
CDR3 DNA: TGTGCCAGTAGTATTTCAGCGGGACACACAGATACGCAGTATTTT; CDR3 protein: CASSISAGHTDTQYF; V gene: TRBV19; D gene: .; clone size: few; J gene: TRBJ2-3
CDR3 DNA: TGTGCCAGCAGTTTCGGGACTAGCGGGGATCTTACGAACACCGGGGAGCTGTTTTTT; CDR3 protein: CASSFGTSGDLTNTGELFF; V gene: TRBV6-1; D gene: TRBD2; clone size: .; J gene: TRBJ2-2
CDR3 DNA: TGTGCCAGCAGCTCCACAGTCAACTACGAGCAGTACTTC; CDR3 protein: CASSSTVNYEQYF; V gene: TRBV28; D gene: .; clone size: .; J gene: TRBJ2-7
CDR3 DNA: TGTGCCAGCAGTTTCTCCCCCGTGAGGGGGTACACTGAAGCTTTCTTT; CDR3 protein: CASSFSPVRGYTEAFF; V gene: TRBV12-3/TRBV12-4; D gene: .; clone size: many; J gene: TRBJ1-1
CDR3 DNA: TGTGCCAGCTCACCACTCACTAGCGGCGATGAGCAGTTCTTC; CDR3 protein: CASSPLTSGDEQFF; V gene: TRBV18; D gene: TRBD2; clone size: many; J gene: TRBJ2-1
CDR3 DNA: TGTGCCAGCTCACCTGGGACAGGGAGACCCGGGGCCAACGTCCTGACTTTC; CDR3 protein: CASSPGTGRPGANVLTF; V gene: TRBV18; D gene: TRBD1; clone size: few; J gene: TRBJ2-6
CDR3 DNA: TGTGCCAGCAGCGCGCACCTAGCGGGGGGGGCGAAAAACATTCAGTACTTC; CDR3 protein: CASSAHLAGGAKNIQYF; V gene: TRBV7-2; D gene: TRBD2; clone size: many; J gene: TRBJ2-4
CDR3 DNA: TGCAGTGCTAGAGATTCAACGGGGGGGTTACCAGATACGCAGTATTTT; CDR3 protein: CSARDSTGGLPDTQYF; V gene: TRBV20-1; D gene: TRBD2; clone size: once; J gene: TRBJ2-3
CDR3 DNA: TGTGCCAGCAGTCCCCCAATAGCGGGCACCGGGGAGCTGTTTTTT; CDR3 protein: CASSPPIAGTGELFF; V gene: TRBV28; D gene: TRBD2; clone size: few; J gene: TRBJ2-2
CDR3 DNA: TGTGCCAGCAGCTGGCCAGGGGGTTACACTGAAGCTTTCTTT; CDR3 protein: CASSWPGGYTEAFF; V gene: TRBV7-2; D gene: TRBD1; clone size: many; J gene: TRBJ1-1
CDR3 DNA: TGTGCCAGCAGTGAACGGGACAGCCGGGATGAAGCTTTCTTT; CDR3 protein: CASSERDSRDEAFF; V gene: TRBV25-1; D gene: TRBD1; clone size: .; J gene: TRBJ1-1
CDR3 DNA: TGTGCCACCAGTGACCAAGACGGCCCTGAAGCTTTCTTT; CDR3 protein: CATSDQDGPEAFF; V gene: TRBV24-1; D gene: .; clone size: .; J gene: TRBJ1-1
CDR3 DNA: TGTGCCAGCAGCTTGACAGAGAACTATGGCTACACCTTC; CDR3 protein: CASSLTENYGYTF; V gene: TRBV12-3/TRBV12-4; D gene: .; clone size: .; J gene: TRBJ1-2
CDR3 DNA: TGTGCCAGCAGCTTAGAGGGCAGGGGGACAGATACGCAGTATTTT; CDR3 protein: CASSLEGRGTDTQYF; V gene: TRBV7-2; D gene: TRBD1; clone size: many; J gene: TRBJ2-3
CDR3 DNA: TGTGCCAGCAGCTTGGGACTAGACTCCGAGCAGTACTTC; CDR3 protein: CASSLGLDSEQYF; V gene: TRBV7-9; D gene: TRBD2; clone size: many; J gene: TRBJ2-7
CDR3 DNA: TGTGCCAGCAGCAGCCGCCAGGGCTACACCGGGGAGCTGTTTTTT; CDR3 protein: CASSSRQGYTGELFF; V gene: TRBV7-2; D gene: .; clone size: many; J gene: TRBJ2-2
CDR3 DNA: TGTGCCACCAGTGATTTGGGGGGGGTCGTCAACGAGCAGTACTTC; CDR3 protein: CATSDLGGVVNEQYF; V gene: TRBV24-1; D gene: TRBD2; clone size: few; J gene: TRBJ2-7
CDR3 DNA: TGTGCCAGCAGCTTAGGACCGGATGGGGGGTACAATGAGCAGTTCTTC; CDR3 protein: CASSLGPDGGYNEQFF; V gene: TRBV7-2; D gene: .; clone size: many; J gene: TRBJ2-1
CDR3 DNA: TGTGCCAGCAGCACGGGACCTAGCGGAACCTACGAGCAGTACTTC; CDR3 protein: CASSTGPSGTYEQYF; V gene: TRBV5-5; D gene: TRBD2; clone size: .; J gene: TRBJ2-7
CDR3 DNA: TGCGCCAGCAGCTTGAGTCTTCGCGGGAGTTACGGTGCCTACGAGCAGTACTTC; CDR3 protein: CASSLSLRGSYGAYEQYF; V gene: TRBV5-1; D gene: TRBD2; clone size: many; J gene: TRBJ2-7
CDR3 DNA: TGTGCCACCAGCGTACGGACTAGCGGAAGCTCCTACAATGAGCAGTTCTTC; CDR3 protein: CATSVRTSGSSYNEQFF; V gene: TRBV15; D gene: TRBD2; clone size: few; J gene: TRBJ2-1
CDR3 DNA: TGTGCCAGCAGCTTAAATGCACCCCCCGGGGGTACGCAGTATTTT; CDR3 protein: CASSLNAPPGGTQYF; V gene: TRBV7-2; D gene: .; clone size: many; J gene: TRBJ2-3
CDR3 DNA: TGTGCCAGCAGTTTAAGCCCTCTAGGGCTGGAGACCCAGTACTTC; CDR3 protein: CASSLSPLGLETQYF; V gene: TRBV27; D gene: .; clone size: .; J gene: TRBJ2-5
CDR3 DNA: TGTGCCAGCAGCTCTCTTACGGGACAGGGGTTAGAGGACACTGAAGCTTTCTTT; CDR3 protein: CASSSLTGQGLEDTEAFF; V gene: TRBV6-1; D gene: TRBD1; clone size: many; J gene: TRBJ1-1
CDR3 DNA: TGTGCCAGCTCACCACCTGATCAGCCCCAGCATTTT; CDR3 protein: CASSPPDQPQHF; V gene: TRBV18; D gene: .; clone size: many; J gene: TRBJ1-5
CDR3 DNA: TGTGCCAGCAGCGCCGGGACCCGACGGGGCTACACCTTC; CDR3 protein: CASSAGTRRGYTF; V gene: TRBV7-2; D gene: .; clone size: many; J gene: TRBJ1-2
CDR3 DNA: TGTGCCAGCGGCTACTCCCGGGACACAGTTTATGAGCAGTTCTTC; CDR3 protein: CASGYSRDTVYEQFF; V gene: TRBV7-8; D gene: .; clone size: .; J gene: TRBJ2-1
CDR3 DNA: TGTGCCAGTAGTATAGACGGACAGGGGGTGGTAGAGACCCAGTACTTC; CDR3 protein: CASSIDGQGVVETQYF; V gene: TRBV19; D gene: TRBD1; clone size: many; J gene: TRBJ2-5
CDR3 DNA: TGCAGTGCTAGTTGGGCCAGCTACGAGCAGTACTTC; CDR3 protein: CSASWASYEQYF; V gene: TRBV20-1; D gene: .; clone size: .; J gene: TRBJ2-7
CDR3 DNA: TGTGCCAGCAGCTTTGGCAGGGCCACTGAAGCTTTCTTT; CDR3 protein: CASSFGRATEAFF; V gene: TRBV5-4; D gene: .; clone size: .; J gene: TRBJ1-1
CDR3 DNA: TGTGCCAGCAGCGAAACTAGCGGGGGACTCTCAACCGGGGAGCTGTTTTTT; CDR3 protein: CASSETSGGLSTGELFF; V gene: TRBV7-2; D gene: TRBD2; clone size: many; J gene: TRBJ2-2
CDR3 DNA: TGTGCCAGCAGACCTACAGGGTCCAACACAGATACGCAGTATTTT; CDR3 protein: CASRPTGSNTDTQYF; V gene: TRBV6-8; D gene: .; clone size: .; J gene: TRBJ2-3
CDR3 DNA: TGTGCCAGCAGTTACTCCCAGCGGGATTACAATGAGCAGTTCTTC; CDR3 protein: CASSYSQRDYNEQFF; V gene: TRBV6-2/TRBV6-3; D gene: TRBD2; clone size: few; J gene: TRBJ2-1
CDR3 DNA: TGTGCTAGTGTAAAAGGGCGGGGAGGTGTGGACGAGCAGTACTTC; CDR3 protein: CASVKGRGGVDEQYF; V gene: TRBV12-5; D gene: .; clone size: .; J gene: TRBJ2-7
CDR3 DNA: TGTGCCAGCAGCCGTGGGTCAGGGAATAGCAATCAGCCCCAGCATTTT; CDR3 protein: CASSRGSGNSNQPQHF; V gene: TRBV7-2; D gene: .; clone size: many; J gene: TRBJ1-5
CDR3 DNA: TGTGCCAGCTCGGCGGGGGGGGCCTACGAGCAGTACTTC; CDR3 protein: CASSAGGAYEQYF; V gene: TRBV28; D gene: TRBD2; clone size: many; J gene: TRBJ2-7
CDR3 DNA: TGTGCCTCAGACCGAGGGGGGGAGACTGAAGCTTTCTTT; CDR3 protein: CASDRGGETEAFF; V gene: TRBV3-1; D gene: .; clone size: many; J gene: TRBJ1-1
CDR3 DNA: TGTGCCAGCAGTTTACGCGGCTCTGGGGCCAACGTCCTGACTTTC; CDR3 protein: CASSLRGSGANVLTF; V gene: TRBV12-3/TRBV12-4; D gene: .; clone size: many; J gene: TRBJ2-6
CDR3 DNA: TGCAGTGCTAGAGACGGGACCCGGGGTAGCCAGCCCCAGCATTTT; CDR3 protein: CSARDGTRGSQPQHF; V gene: TRBV20-1; D gene: .; clone size: many; J gene: TRBJ1-5
CDR3 DNA: TGTGCCAGCAGCTTAGCGCAGGGGGTCACGACTGAAGCTTTCTTT; CDR3 protein: CASSLAQGVTTEAFF; V gene: TRBV7-2; D gene: TRBD1; clone size: many; J gene: TRBJ1-1
CDR3 DNA: TGCAGCGTCTCGGGGACTCAAGGGGGGGCCTACGAGCAGTACTTC; CDR3 protein: CSVSGTQGGAYEQYF; V gene: TRBV29-1; D gene: .; clone size: few; J gene: TRBJ2-7
CDR3 DNA: TGCGCCAGCAGCCGGAACTGGGGCAATGAGCAGTTCTTC; CDR3 protein: CASSRNWGNEQFF; V gene: TRBV4-3; D gene: .; clone size: few; J gene: TRBJ2-1
CDR3 DNA: TGTGCCAGCAGTCTACAGGGATACAATGAGCAGTTCTTC; CDR3 protein: CASSLQGYNEQFF; V gene: TRBV7-8; D gene: .; clone size: many; J gene: TRBJ2-1